This TCR beta chain is from a study of cytomegalovirus exposure and HLA in healthy donors. Findings of the study overall: Using the classifier, cytomegalovirus status was reportedly diagnosed with high specificity and sensitivity. First-cohort TCR clusters were later found to tend to co-occur in the 120 validation repertoires. A few of the chains that were CMV-associated were confirmed in vitro to be specific for CMV antigens.

For this clone: Its target is unknown.

Germline CDR1 MDHEN, CDR2 SYDVKM. J lost 7 bases, V lost 2 bases, and 11 bases had no gene match. The CDR3 totals 16 residues. Profiling relied on immunoSEQ multiplex PCR, and the TCRdb table lists in-frame clones only, not all of them. In the table there are about 68,000 clones, approximately 90% of which are singletons. The chain is built from TRBV28 and TRBJ1-1; 9 bases are shared with TRBD1. This receptor was taken from a young man in good health and CMV-seronegative. Sequences were obtained from PBMCs. This CDR3 reads CASSLGGGQGLIEAFF. CDR3 sequence (DNA): TGTGCCAGCAGTTTAGGCGGGGGACAGGGCCTTATTGAAGCTTTCTTT.